This T cell receptor beta chain was observed in a study of shared clonotypes between healthy human individuals (dated by TCRdb to 2020 to 2021). For context, the study as a whole: A few men and two women, aged 18 to 49 years, made up the cohort. For each donor, CD4 naive and CD4 memory were each given three plates, CD8 naive was given two plates, and CD8 memory was given one plate. To estimate repertoire size and how much clonotype sharing occurs between individuals, the study deeply sequenced the blood TCR repertoires of five or six healthy adults. Libraries were prepared and TCR repertoires were sequenced by different laboratories using diverse techniques, in order to increase sequencing depth and limit assay-specific biases. Leukapheresis yielded between about 0.94 and 10 billion PBMCs per donor.

From the cysteine through the phenylalanine, the CDR3 covers 12 amino acids. The read is trimmed to its CDR3 DNA, 36 bases read in frame from base 1. The germline V gene sets CDR1 to MNHEY and CDR2 to SVGAGI. V lost 2 bases and J lost 6 bases; the stretch between them is 8 bases long. The research as a whole found: Only blood was sampled, and tissue TCR repertoires likely differ from those in blood. Rarefaction of sorted-subset datasets indicated incomplete sequencing despite the large sequencing depth. Across a handful of donors, approximately 5% of naive CD4, roughly 3.4% of naive CD8, about 2% of memory CD4, and 0.4% to 0.45% of memory CD8 clonotypes were shared. Compared with non-shared clonotypes, clonotypes shared by all four sorted-subset donors had higher generation probabilities. Because the study included only a small number of donors, the genetic and exposure-history diversity represented was limited. Pairwise subsampling indicated that sequencing depth was expected to affect the degree of clonotype sharing among donors. Larger estimated clonotype richness was generally found for naive subsets than for memory subsets.

Comment on this clone: Its antigen specificity is not known. Per-base qualities were not stored, and no clone one base away is much larger.

Using the deep immunoSEQ assay, TCR CDR3 regions were amplified from genomic DNA by multiplex PCR. Extracted genomic DNA from each cell subset was spread evenly across all wells of several immunoSEQ 96-well plates, with each plate serving as a replicate. Each replicate PCR for sorted subsets received around 200 ng genomic DNA, equal to about 30,000 T cell genomes. Purified libraries were measured with a Qubit 3.0 fluorometer, size-checked on a Bioanalyzer 2100, and measured again with the KAPA Library Quantification kit. Each immunoSEQ 96-well plate was sequenced on its own single-read 150-cycle Illumina NextSeq 550 flow cell. Turning to the authors' computational methods: Because the immunoSEQ output held only junctional sequences and lacked quality scores, the filtering could not match the filtering applied to full-length reads. To assign V/J genes and CDR3, sequences were annotated against IMGT germline references using PyIR, a Python wrapper for IgBLAST v1.9. Reads were removed for weak V/J assignments (E-value above 1e-6), missing CDR3, stop codons, out-of-frame junctions, or ambiguous translated residues. A V3J clonotype was defined by an identical inferred V gene, J gene, and CDR3 amino acid sequence. The percentage overlap between two repertoires was calculated by dividing the number of shared unique clonotypes by the size of the smaller repertoire. RTK rarefaction, the Chao1 estimator, and Recon v2.1 estimates of unobserved clonotypes were used to assess repertoire richness. Generation probabilities for all TCRbeta clonotypes obtained by the gDNA method from several donors were computed using OLGA. The table was pulled from immuneACCESS by TCRdb, which kept in-frame rearrangements only. Such tables lose some clones; where checked, under half of the loss comes from unresolved V genes, and the rest has no known cause. V, J and clone size were drawn from that table, and D and trimming were deduced from the DNA. Across this sample there are some 580,000 clones, with nearly 98% seen only once. The top ten hold 0.3% of the sample.

For the CD8 naive samples, CD45RO-negative cells were positively selected for CCR7, yielding a CD45RA+CCR7+ population from which TemRA cells were excluded. The donors were healthy, HIV-negative adults who had no recently reported acute infections or vaccinations. Every donor was a Caucasian adult living in Nashville, Tennessee, USA. Blood was collected by leukapheresis, and PBMCs were isolated by Ficoll-Histopaque density gradient centrifugation and then cryopreserved in liquid nitrogen vapor phase. Purity and quantity of every magnetically sorted T cell population were checked by analytical flow cytometry. Genomic DNA was isolated from each sorted fraction and quantified by UV absorbance on a Nanodrop 2000c.

The TCR originated in a man aged 25 to 45 in good health. The source material was naive CD8+ T cells sorted from blood. The meaning of the sample's cell subset or site label: CD45RA+CCR7+. The V gene is TRBV6-5 and the J gene is TRBJ2-7; the D gene assignment is ambiguous. For the CDR3, the sequence is CASSYDGFEQYF. In nucleotides, the sequence is TGTGCCAGCAGTTACGACGGGTTCGAGCAGTACTTC.